The 2 T cell receptor beta chains reported below all come from one sample, sequenced in a study of T cell responses to AZD1222 COVID-19 vaccine. Measured with immunoSEQ multiplex PCR; TCRdb has only the in-frame clones, and not every one. The table includes roughly 120,000 clones, about 93% detected once. The input for sequencing was peripheral blood, taken 28 days after the second dose of the MenACWY control vaccine. The receptor set was obtained from an adult who received the MenACWY meningococcal vaccine as a control.

This chain links TRBV12-3 or TRBV12-4 with TRBJ2-2; D may be TRBD2 (5 bases). V lost 9 bases and J 5 bases, leaving 13 bases between the germline ends. This CDR3 is built from 13 residues. CDR3 loop: CASAPGRTGELFF. Written as DNA, the CDR3 is TGTGCCAGTGCGCCTGGGAGAACCGGGGAGCTGTTTTTT.

The chain combines TRBV6-5 with TRBJ2-1; D ambiguous. Germline V lookup: CDR1 MNHEY, CDR2 SVGAGI. The length of the CDR3 is 15 residues. V gave up 6 bases and J gave up 4 bases, with 16 bases separating them. CDR3 DNA: TGTGCCAGCAGAACGACGGCTAACCCTTACAATGAGCAGTTCTTC. This sequence encodes CASRTTANPYNEQFF.